One sample yielded the 29 T cell receptor beta chains listed below, sequenced in a study of cytomegalovirus exposure and HLA in healthy donors (TCRdb year 2017). To prepare the library, the immunoSEQ multiplex PCR assay was applied. For the multiplex PCR, a mixture combining 60 forward primers for TCR Vbeta segments and 13 reverse primers for TCR Jbeta segments was used. TCRdb stores this immuneACCESS table with in-frame sequences only. Part of the clones is absent; in the studies checked, under half of the shortfall reflects unresolved V genes, and no reason is known for the rest. The sample includes 150,000 or so clones, with approximately 78% observed a single time. The biggest ten clones account for 0.77% of the sample. Sample: PBMCs. These receptors were taken from a woman aged 18-35 years in good health and CMV-seronegative.

The chain recombines TRBV5-1 with TRBJ2-1; the match to TRBD1 covers 7 bases. The CDR3 is 13 amino acids. The germline V gene encodes CDR1 SGHRS and CDR2 YFSETQ. The V gene end was trimmed by 5 bases and the J gene end by 5 bases; junction bases not matched to a gene: 4. As DNA, the CDR3 is TGCGCCAGCAGTAGGACAGGTGACAATGAGCAGTTCTTC. Encoded protein: CASSRTGDNEQFF.

This clone was seen a few times. The V call is TRBV7-8, the J call TRBJ2-7; 9 bases are a match to TRBD1. The CDR3 runs 14 residues. Germline V lookup: CDR1 SGHVS, CDR2 FQNEAQ. J gave up 2 bases and V 6 bases, and 5 bases lay outside the gene matches. This CDR3 reads CASRRRQGAYEQYF. The CDR3 DNA reads TGTGCCAGCAGACGTCGACAGGGGGCCTACGAGCAGTACTTC.

The J gene is TRBJ1-2, the V gene TRBV5-1; no firm D call. The ends were cut back, 0 bases at V and 1 base at J, with 4 bases in the middle. CDR3 length: 13 residues. The V gene's germline CDR1 is SGHRS and CDR2 YFSETQ. CDR3 residues: CASSLAVNYGYTF. The CDR3 bases are TGCGCCAGCAGCTTGGCGGTTAACTATGGCTACACCTTC.

V usage is TRBV4-3 and J usage is TRBJ2-2, with 12 bases identical to TRBD2. CDR3 length: 16 residues. Germline values: CDR1 LGHNA, CDR2 YSLEER. J lost 3 bases, V lost 1 base, and 0 bases had no gene match. The CDR3 DNA is TGCGCCAGCAGCCAAGGGACTAGCGGGGACACCGGGGAGCTGTTTTTT. Residues: CASSQGTSGDTGELFF.

This sequence joins TRBV5-1 and TRBJ2-3, with 9 bases aligning to TRBD2. This CDR3 region has 16 residues. V was clipped by 0 bases and J by 0 bases; unmatched bases: 2. The germline V gene encodes CDR1 SGHRS and CDR2 YFSETQ. CDR3 sequence: CASSLGLAASTDTQYF. The CDR3, as DNA: TGCGCCAGCAGCTTGGGACTAGCGGCTAGCACAGATACGCAGTATTTT.

The CDR3 DNA follows: TGTGCCAGCAGCTCCTCCTCCGGAACTAGCGGGAGAAATCATGAGCAGTTCTTC. It yields the protein CASSSSSGTSGRNHEQFF. The V gene is TRBV7-9, the J gene TRBJ2-1, with 11 bases that match TRBD2. J gave up 8 bases and V 4 bases, and 16 bases lay outside the gene matches. Germline V gene data show CDR1 as SEHNR and CDR2 as FQNEAQ (reference sequence). The CDR3 consists of 18 residues.

The rearrangement links TRBV28 to TRBJ2-7; 8 nucleotides line up with TRBD2. Germline loops: CDR1 MDHEN, CDR2 SYDVKM. With V trimmed by 8 bases and J by 6 bases, 9 bases remained unmatched. CDR3 length: 13 residues. The DNA of the CDR3 is TGTGCCAGCGGGAGGACTAGCCCTATCGAGCAGTACTTC. Amino acid sequence: CASGRTSPIEQYF.

The chain has TRBV11-3 and TRBJ2-1, with 10 positions matching TRBD2. V shed 2 bases and J 2 bases; nucleotides not matched to a gene: 3. The V gene's germline CDR1 is SGHNT and CDR2 YENEEA. The CDR3 covers 16 residues. As DNA, the CDR3 is TGTGCCAGCAGCTTAACTAGCGGGATCCCCTACAATGAGCAGTTCTTC. Translating gives CASSLTSGIPYNEQFF.

This clone was observed a few times. This sequence joins TRBV7-8 and TRBJ2-7, with 12 bases that match TRBD2. This CDR3 comprises 15 residues. The germline V gene encodes CDR1 SGHVS and CDR2 FQNEAQ. V was pared by 4 bases and J by 3 bases, with 4 bases of the junction left unmatched. The CDR3 sequence: CASSSRTSGDYEQYF. The CDR3 region has the DNA TGTGCCAGCAGCTCGAGGACTAGCGGGGACTACGAGCAGTACTTC.

The chain employs TRBV13 and TRBJ2-7, with TRBD1 identical over 8 bases. Germline V gene sequence: CDR1 PRHDT, CDR2 FYEKMQ (reference sequence). The CDR3 is 19 residues long. The V and J ends lost 2 bases and 0 bases, in that order; junction bases with no gene match: 15. CDR3 coding DNA: TGTGCCAGCAGCTTAAGAGTCTTCGGTGGGGACAGGAGCTCCTACGAGCAGTACTTC. It translates to CASSLRVFGGDRSSYEQYF.

This clone was observed a handful of times. The V call is TRBV19, the J call TRBJ1-5; D is ambiguous. The V end lost 7 bases, the J end lost 1 base, and 17 bases lay between the germline ends. Germline V lookup: CDR1 LNHDA, CDR2 SQIVND (reference sequence). The CDR3 has 16 amino acids. This CDR3 reads CASTSTPRVSNQPQHF. The CDR3 nucleotides are TGTGCCAGTACCTCAACCCCCCGGGTGAGCAATCAGCCCCAGCATTTT.

In this sample, this clone turned up a few times. V usage is TRBV7-9 and J usage is TRBJ1-3, with D perhaps matching TRBD1 (5 bases). CDR3 length equals 16 residues. Germline lookup yields CDR1 SEHNR and CDR2 FQNEAQ (reference sequence). V lost 5 bases and J 0 bases, leaving 14 bases between the germline ends. The CDR3 protein is CASSNTGVSSGNTIYF. DNA of the CDR3: TGTGCCAGCAGCAACACGGGGGTTAGCTCTGGAAACACCATATATTTT.

This rearrangement joins TRBV28 to TRBJ2-7; a weak D match, TRBD2 (5 bases). Trimming took 3 bases from V and 4 from J, leaving 7 bases between them. The germline V gene has CDR1 MDHEN and CDR2 SYDVKM. The CDR3 runs 12 residues. The CDR3: CASSFRTYEQYF. The CDR3 nucleotides are TGTGCCAGCAGTTTTAGGACTTACGAGCAGTACTTC.

The chain is built from TRBV5-1 and TRBJ1-3, with 9 bases aligning to TRBD1. J gave up 4 bases and V 0 bases, and 5 bases lay outside the gene matches. CDR3 length: 16 residues. CDR1 SGHRS and CDR2 YFSETQ come from the germline V gene. The CDR3 reads CASSLVGQGNGNTIYF. The CDR3 DNA is TGCGCCAGCAGCTTGGTGGGACAGGGAAACGGAAACACCATATATTTT.

This chain links TRBV5-8 with TRBJ2-3; no firm D call. The CDR3 runs 13 residues. Trimming pared 0 bases from V and 2 bases from J, leaving 4 bases between. Germline-derived CDR1 and CDR2 are SGHTS and YDEGEE. CDR3 sequence: CASSLAVTDTQYF. In DNA, the CDR3 is TGTGCCAGCAGCTTGGCTGTCACAGATACGCAGTATTTT.

The chain couples TRBV11-2 to TRBJ1-1, with D hard to call. The CDR3 has 13 amino acids. CDR1 and CDR2 from the germline V gene are SGHAT and FQNNGV. V was shortened by 9 bases and J by 3 bases, with 14 bases between the two germline ends. The CDR3, as DNA: TGTGCCAGTAGTCCGGAGTGGGACACTGAAGCTTTCTTT. The encoded protein is CASSPEWDTEAFF.

Notes on this clone: Other DNA sequences in this specimen translate into the identical CDR3. This chain uses TRBV4-3 with TRBJ2-1; TRBD2 aligns across 7 bases. The junction had 11 bases not matched to a gene; V was cut back by 5 bases and J by 4 bases. The CDR3 runs 16 residues. CDR1 and CDR2 from the germline V gene are LGHNA and YSLEER. CDR3 coding DNA: TGCGCCAGCAGCGATTTAGCGGGCTCCTCATACAATGAGCAGTTCTTC. The encoded protein is CASSDLAGSSYNEQFF.

The genes are TRBV5-6 and TRBJ2-7; D may be TRBD2 (6 bases). With 0 bases removed from V and 3 bases from J, the gap between germline ends came to 7 bases. The CDR3 loop spans 13 amino acids. Germline V lookup: CDR1 SGHDT, CDR2 YYEEEE. CDR3 DNA sequence: TGTGCCAGCAGCTTGGCGGGAGTCTACGAGCAGTACTTC. This sequence encodes CASSLAGVYEQYF.

The rearrangement uses TRBV5-6 and TRBJ2-7; D gene ambiguous. This CDR3 has 12 residues. V dropped 1 base and J dropped 5 bases, with 7 bases sitting between them. Germline V lookup: CDR1 SGHDT, CDR2 YYEEEE. The CDR3 region is CASSLLEDEQYF. The CDR3 DNA reads TGTGCCAGCAGCTTGCTCGAGGACGAGCAGTACTTC.

This clone was seen only a few times. This rearrangement joins TRBV4-1 to TRBJ2-1; 10 bases map to TRBD2. With V trimmed by 3 bases and J by 6 bases, 14 bases remained unmatched. Germline V gene lookup returns CDR1 MGHRA and CDR2 YSYEKL. CDR3 length: 18 residues. CDR3 nucleotides: TGCGCCAGCAGCCATGACCAGTTCCTAGCGGGAGTGAGCAATGAGCAGTTCTTC. Encoded protein: CASSHDQFLAGVSNEQFF.

V gene TRBV29-1 combines with J gene TRBJ2-7; 11 bases fit TRBD2. This CDR3 comprises 15 residues. Unmatched junction bases numbered 2, after V lost 1 base and J lost 0 bases. Germline loops: CDR1 SQVTM, CDR2 ANQGSEA. CDR3 residues: CSVEGLAGGSYEQYF. The CDR3 DNA reads TGCAGCGTTGAAGGCCTAGCGGGAGGCTCCTACGAGCAGTACTTC.

On this clone: This specimen includes other DNA sequences encoding the same CDR3. The chain joins TRBV25-1 to TRBJ2-3; D might be TRBD2 (5 bases). CDR1 is MGHDK, CDR2 SYGVNS, per germline. The CDR3 extends over 13 amino acids. The V gene lost 6 bases and the J gene lost 7 bases, with 14 bases spanning the gap. CDR3 DNA sequence: TGTGCCAGCAGCGAAATGGACTTCAATACGCAGTATTTT. Translating gives CASSEMDFNTQYF.

The V and J genes are TRBV4-2 and TRBJ2-3, with a weak D call TRBD1 (6 bases). CDR1 LGHNA and CDR2 YNFKEQ come from the germline V gene. This CDR3 has 15 amino acids. Trimming left V 1 base short and J 1 base short, with 9 bases between. Here the CDR3 reads CASSQGGLGTDTQYF. CDR3 DNA: TGTGCCAGCAGCCAAGGGGGGCTGGGCACAGATACGCAGTATTTT.

The gene calls are TRBV11-2 and TRBJ2-5; the D is unclear. Germline V gene data show CDR1 as SGHAT and CDR2 as FQNNGV. CDR3 size: 14 residues. Trimming took off 2 bases at V and 4 bases at J, with 11 bases between the two ends. In DNA, the CDR3 is TGTGCCAGCAGCTTAAACCCTAGATCAGAGACCCAGTACTTC. This sequence encodes CASSLNPRSETQYF.

The chain carries TRBV11-2 and TRBJ2-1, with 7 bases aligning to TRBD2. J gave up 0 bases and V 1 base, and 3 bases lay outside the gene matches. From germline, CDR1 is SGHAT and CDR2 FQNNGV. This CDR3 region has 16 residues. This CDR3 is CASSLGGGGSYNEQFF. CDR3 nucleotides: TGTGCCAGCAGCTTAGGGGGGGGAGGCTCCTACAATGAGCAGTTCTTC.

The chain employs TRBV28 and TRBJ2-1; a weak D match, TRBD1 (6 bases). V gave up 5 bases and J gave up 0 bases, with 14 bases separating them. This CDR3 is built from 16 residues. Looked up from germline, CDR1 is MDHEN and CDR2 is SYDVKM. CDR3 in amino acids: CASSTRQARSYNEQFF. CDR3 nucleotide sequence: TGTGCCAGCAGTACGAGACAGGCCCGCTCCTACAATGAGCAGTTCTTC.

DNA of the CDR3: TGTGCCAGCAGCTTAGGACTAGCGGGAGATGCCTACAATGAGCAGTTCTTC. Protein: CASSLGLAGDAYNEQFF. The gene calls are TRBV11-3 and TRBJ2-1, with 12 bases lining up with TRBD2. Per the germline V gene, CDR1 is SGHNT and CDR2 is YENEEA. The V and J ends lost 1 base and 2 bases, in that order; junction bases with no gene match: 3. The CDR3 totals 17 residues.

This chain connects TRBV7-9 to TRBJ2-2; D not resolved. The V and J ends lost 4 bases and 6 bases respectively, with 9 bases between them. The CDR3 loop spans 13 amino acids. The germline V gene encodes CDR1 SEHNR and CDR2 FQNEAQ (reference sequence). Here the CDR3 reads CASSSTTPGELFF. In DNA form, the CDR3 reads TGTGCCAGCAGCTCCACTACCCCCGGGGAGCTGTTTTTT.

This chain joins TRBV7-2 and TRBJ1-5; 7 bases line up with TRBD1. The CDR3 extends over 13 amino acids. CDR1 is SGHTA, CDR2 FQGNSA, per germline. The ends lost 4 bases at V and 6 bases at J; junction bases unmatched: 3. Written as DNA, the CDR3 is TGTGCCAGCAGCTACGCAGGGGGTCAGCCCCAGCATTTT. This sequence encodes CASSYAGGQPQHF.